Below are 24 T cell receptor beta chains sequenced from a single sample in a study of shared clonotypes between healthy human individuals. Clones were sequenced by immunoSEQ multiplex PCR, and TCRdb holds only the in-frame ones, with some missing. Of 2 million to 2.5 million clones in the sample, more than 80% were seen once. Specimen: naive CD4+ T cells from PBMCs. Subset noted: CD45RA+ positively selected. The source of these receptors is a man between 18 and 29 years old in good health. Some clones in this sample may be carry-over from other donors' samples.

The chain is built from TRBV7-2 and TRBJ1-2; 8 bases line up with TRBD1. Germline values: CDR1 SGHTA, CDR2 FQGNSA. The CDR3 has 14 residues. The V segment lost 3 bases and the J segment 4 bases; nucleotides outside the gene matches: 4. The CDR3 region has the DNA TGTGCCAGCAGCTTGACAGGGGTGGGCTATGGCTACACCTTC. The encoded protein is CASSLTGVGYGYTF. Full variable domain (remainder filled in from reference TRBV7-2 and TRBJ1-2): GAGVSQSPSNKVTEKGKDVELRCDPISGHTALYWYRQSLGQGLEFLIYFQGNSAPDKSGLPSDRFSAERTGGSVSTLTIQRTQQEDSAVYLCASSLTGVGYGYTFGSGTRLTVV.

This clone has only a few counts. Other DNA sequences of this sample code for an identical CDR3. This CDR3 is CSVEPGDTEAFF. In DNA form, the CDR3 reads TGCAGCGTTGAGCCCGGGGACACTGAAGCTTTCTTT. V usage is TRBV29-1 and J usage is TRBJ1-1; no reliable D call. The V gene lost 3 bases and the J gene lost 3 bases, with 8 bases spanning the gap. CDR1 SQVTM and CDR2 ANQGSEA come from the germline V gene. This CDR3 is 12 amino acids long.

The V gene is TRBV2, the J gene TRBJ2-3, with TRBD1 as a possible D gene (6 bases). Germline V gene data show CDR1 as SNHLY and CDR2 as FYNNEI. The CDR3 runs to 14 residues. The V end lost 7 bases, the J end lost 2 bases, and 13 bases lay between the germline ends. Here the CDR3 DNA reads TGTGCCAGCAAGCAGGGGCTAAACACAGATACGCAGTATTTT. Translated, it gives CASKQGLNTDTQYF.

The chain uses TRBV7-3 and TRBJ2-1, with 8 bases lining up with TRBD2. V shed 5 bases, J shed 6 bases, and the junction held 6 bases outside the gene matches. CDR3 length equals 14 residues. Germline V gene sequence: CDR1 SGHTA, CDR2 FQGTGA. This CDR3 reads CASSPKAGVNEQFF. The CDR3 DNA follows: TGTGCCAGCAGCCCGAAAGCGGGAGTCAATGAGCAGTTCTTC.

The gene calls are TRBV7-6 and TRBJ2-1, with a tentative D call TRBD2 (6 bases). Trimming took off 1 base at V and 0 bases at J, with 10 bases between the two ends. The germline V gene encodes CDR1 SGHVS and CDR2 FNYEAQ. This CDR3 comprises 16 residues. The chain's CDR3 is CASSLVGGTSYNEQFF. CDR3 DNA sequence: TGTGCCAGCAGCTTAGTTGGGGGGACCTCCTACAATGAGCAGTTCTTC.

The chain joins TRBV19 to TRBJ1-5; D unclear. Germline loops: CDR1 LNHDA, CDR2 SQIVND (reference sequence). CDR3 length: 13 residues. V was trimmed by 0 bases and J by 10 bases, leaving 10 bases between them. In DNA, the CDR3 is TGTGCCAGTAGTATAGAAGACACCGCTCCCCAGCATTTT. Encoded protein: CASSIEDTAPQHF.

The chain carries TRBV5-1 and TRBJ1-2, with D perhaps matching TRBD1 (6 bases). V gave up 4 bases and J gave up 4 bases, with 20 bases separating them. Germline CDR1 reads SGHRS; CDR2 reads YFSETQ. The CDR3 is made up of 16 amino acids. DNA for the CDR3: TGCGCCAGCAGCCTCCGGACAGTCCCACTAGGCTATGGCTACACCTTC. It translates to CASSLRTVPLGYGYTF.

The rearrangement uses TRBV5-1 and TRBJ2-5, with D possibly called TRBD1 or TRBD2 (5 bases each). Germline V gives CDR1 SGHRS, CDR2 YFSETQ. Between the trimmed V and J ends, which lost 0 bases and 7 bases, there was a span of 13 bases. The CDR3 totals 14 residues. CDR3 nucleotide sequence: TGCGCCAGCAGCTTGGTGGGGGAAGGCGCGACCCAGTACTTC. Protein: CASSLVGEGATQYF.

The V call is TRBV30, the J call TRBJ2-7; 9 bases line up with TRBD1. This CDR3 comprises 14 residues. The germline V gene encodes CDR1 GTSNPN and CDR2 SVGIG (reference sequence). V gave up 5 bases and J gave up 5 bases; unmatched junction bases: 10. CDR3 coding DNA: TGTGCCTGGGGACCGGGACAGGGATTACACGAGCAGTACTTC. Protein sequence: CAWGPGQGLHEQYF.

This chain joins TRBV5-1 and TRBJ2-3; 8 bases map to TRBD2. The length of the CDR3 is 15 residues. CDR1 and CDR2 from the germline V gene are SGHRS and YFSETQ. Trimming removed 2 bases from V and 1 base from J; junction bases left unmatched: 3. DNA of the CDR3: TGCGCCAGCAGCTTCAAGACTAGCGGCACAGATACGCAGTATTTT. It specifies CASSFKTSGTDTQYF.

The chain employs TRBV18 and TRBJ2-5; possibly TRBD2 for D (5 bases). Germline CDR1 and CDR2: KGHSH and LQKENI. This CDR3 comprises 13 residues. V lost 3 bases to trimming and J lost 4 bases, with 9 bases between them. CDR3 sequence: CASSPDLPETQYF. CDR3 DNA: TGTGCCAGCTCACCGGACTTACCAGAGACCCAGTACTTC.

V is TRBV28 and J is TRBJ2-1; D not certain. This CDR3 has 14 residues. With 10 bases removed from V and 6 bases from J, the gap between germline ends came to 19 bases. Germline V lookup: CDR1 MDHEN, CDR2 SYDVKM. The DNA of the CDR3 is TGTGCCACCATTTCGGGTGGTGGGCTCAATGAGCAGTTCTTC. Encoded protein: CATISGGGLNEQFF.

The rearrangement uses TRBV5-1 and TRBJ1-1; D possibly corresponds to TRBD1 (6 bases). Trimming pared 6 bases from V and 0 bases from J, leaving 15 bases between. The CDR3 extends over 15 amino acids. Germline V gene sequence: CDR1 SGHRS, CDR2 YFSETQ. CDR3: CASNFGQTMNTEAFF. As DNA, the CDR3 is TGCGCCAGCAACTTTGGACAGACCATGAACACTGAAGCTTTCTTT.

V usage is TRBV6-1 and J usage is TRBJ2-5, with D possibly being TRBD1 (6 bases). Per germline, CDR1 MNHNS and CDR2 SASEGT. CDR3 length equals 13 residues. V gave up 2 bases and J gave up 7 bases, with 11 bases separating them. This CDR3 is CASSERTGWTQYF. In nucleotides, the CDR3 is TGTGCCAGCAGTGAACGCACAGGGTGGACCCAGTACTTC.

The chain joins TRBV4-2 to TRBJ2-1; 8 bases agree with TRBD2. The CDR3 covers 18 residues. V dropped 0 bases and J dropped 1; count of bases not matched to a gene: 8. CDR1 is LGHNA and CDR2 is YNFKEQ in the germline V gene. The CDR3 region has the DNA TGTGCCAGCAGCCAAGACCCCCTGCGGGAGGCTTCCTACAATGAGCAGTTCTTC. Translated: CASSQDPLREASYNEQFF.

The V and J genes are TRBV5-1 and TRBJ1-5; D is possibly TRBD1 (5 bases). CDR1 SGHRS and CDR2 YFSETQ come from the germline V gene. V lost 0 bases and J 3 bases, leaving 7 bases between the germline ends. The CDR3 extends over 14 amino acids. CDR3 in amino acids: CASSLGQINQPQHF. DNA of the CDR3: TGCGCCAGCAGCTTGGGACAGATCAATCAGCCCCAGCATTTT. Based on the CDR3 plus reference TRBV5-1 and TRBJ1-5, the full variable domain is KAGVTQTPRYLIKTRGQQVTLSCSPISGHRSVSWYQQTPGQGLQFLFEYFSETQRNKGNFPGRFSGRQFSNSRSEMNVSTLELGDSALYLCASSLGQINQPQHFGDGTRLSIL.

V gene TRBV7-9 combines with J gene TRBJ2-2; the match to TRBD2 covers 10 bases. Germline CDR1 reads SEHNR; CDR2 reads FQNEAQ (reference sequence). The V gene end was trimmed by 5 bases and the J gene end by 2 bases; junction bases not matched to a gene: 5. CDR3 length equals 16 residues. The CDR3: CASSASSGSNTGELFF. The CDR3 nucleotides are TGTGCCAGCAGCGCTTCTAGCGGGAGTAACACCGGGGAGCTGTTTTTT.

The chain has TRBV28 and TRBJ2-1, with D possibly TRBD1 on 6 matching bases. The CDR3 sequence is 15 residues long. Germline V CDR1 and CDR2: MDHEN, SYDVKM. Trimming pared 7 bases from V and 6 bases from J, leaving 19 bases between. CDR3 amino acids: CASNDRQVNGNEQFF. CDR3 DNA: TGTGCCAGCAATGACCGACAGGTTAATGGCAATGAGCAGTTCTTC.

This clone was counted a single time. This chain's CDR3 is CASSSWGGGEGTEAFF. The CDR3, as DNA: TGTGCCAGCAGTTCATGGGGGGGTGGGGAAGGCACTGAAGCTTTCTTT. V usage is TRBV27 and J usage is TRBJ1-1, with D maybe TRBD1 (5 bases). Per germline, CDR1 MNHEY and CDR2 SMNVEV (reference sequence). This CDR3 has 16 residues. Trimming pared 4 bases from V and 4 bases from J, leaving 19 bases between.

The CDR3, as DNA: TGTGCCAGCAGACCCGGACTAGCGGGGATAGACAATGAGCAGTTCTTC. It specifies CASRPGLAGIDNEQFF. The genes are TRBV5-4 and TRBJ2-1, with 12 bases aligning to TRBD2. CDR1 is SGHNT, CDR2 YYREEE, per germline (reference sequence). V shed 5 bases and J 5 bases; nucleotides not matched to a gene: 8. The CDR3 is 16 amino acids.

The V gene is TRBV28, the J gene TRBJ2-4, with 8 bases aligning to TRBD1. The germline gives CDR1 MDHEN, CDR2 SYDVKM. This CDR3 region has 16 residues. J was trimmed by 3 bases and V by 7 bases; bases with no gene match: 11. CDR3 loop: CASNPTRGRSKNIQYF. The CDR3 DNA reads as TGTGCCAGCAATCCCACCAGGGGGCGAAGCAAAAACATTCAGTACTTC.

The chain recombines TRBV4-3 with TRBJ2-7; TRBD2 is a possible D gene (5 bases). The germline V and J ends were trimmed by 8 bases and 2 bases, with 16 bases remaining between them. Germline V gene data show CDR1 as LGHNA and CDR2 as YSLEER. This CDR3 contains 14 residues. The CDR3 sequence: CASATEVFTYEQYF. The CDR3 bases are TGCGCCAGCGCCACGGAGGTCTTTACCTACGAGCAGTACTTC.

V is TRBV7-8 and J is TRBJ1-1, with 8 bases fitting TRBD1. This CDR3 is 16 amino acids long. Germline CDR1 and CDR2: SGHVS and FQNEAQ. The V and J ends lost 2 bases and 7 bases, in that order; junction bases with no gene match: 12. CDR3 DNA sequence: TGTGCCAGCAGCTTAACTGGGACAGGCCGATGGTATGAAGCTTTCTTT. This sequence encodes CASSLTGTGRWYEAFF.

This chain links TRBV13 with TRBJ2-1, with no clear D. CDR1 and CDR2 (germline): PRHDT, FYEKMQ (reference sequence). The V end was cut by 1 base, the J end by 3 bases, with 7 bases between. The CDR3 spans 14 residues. CDR3 sequence: CASSLAQDYNEQFF. CDR3 in DNA: TGTGCCAGCAGCTTAGCCCAAGACTACAATGAGCAGTTCTTC.